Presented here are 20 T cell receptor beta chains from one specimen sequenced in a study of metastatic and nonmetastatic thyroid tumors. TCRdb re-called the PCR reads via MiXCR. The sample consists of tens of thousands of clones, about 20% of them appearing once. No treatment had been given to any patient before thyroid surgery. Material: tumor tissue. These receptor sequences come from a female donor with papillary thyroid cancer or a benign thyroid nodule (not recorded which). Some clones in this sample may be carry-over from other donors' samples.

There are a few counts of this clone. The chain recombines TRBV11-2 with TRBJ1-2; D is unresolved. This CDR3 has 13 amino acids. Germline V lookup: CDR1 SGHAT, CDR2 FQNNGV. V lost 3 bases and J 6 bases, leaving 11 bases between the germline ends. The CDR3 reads CASSFVTDDGYTF. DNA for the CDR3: TGTGCCAGCAGCTTTGTCACAGATGATGGCTACACCTTC.

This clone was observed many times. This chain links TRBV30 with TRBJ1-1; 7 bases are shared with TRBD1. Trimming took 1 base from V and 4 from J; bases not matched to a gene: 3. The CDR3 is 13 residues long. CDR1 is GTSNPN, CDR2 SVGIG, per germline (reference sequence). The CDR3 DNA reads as TGTGCCTGGAGTGGACAGGGCGGCACTGAAGCTTTCTTT. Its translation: CAWSGQGGTEAFF.

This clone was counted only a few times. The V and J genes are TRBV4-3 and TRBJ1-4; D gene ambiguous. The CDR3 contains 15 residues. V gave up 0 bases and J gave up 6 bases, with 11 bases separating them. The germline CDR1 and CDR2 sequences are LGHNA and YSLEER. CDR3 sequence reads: CASSQDQSRDEKLFF. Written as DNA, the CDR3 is TGCGCCAGCAGCCAAGATCAGTCAAGGGATGAAAAACTGTTTTTT.

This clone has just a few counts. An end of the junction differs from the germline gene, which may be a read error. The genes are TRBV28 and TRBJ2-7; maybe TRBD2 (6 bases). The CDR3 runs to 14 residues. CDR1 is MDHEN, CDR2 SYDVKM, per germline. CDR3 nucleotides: TGTGCCAGCAGGGAACTAGCTGGAGGGCTTGAGCATTACTTC. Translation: CASRELAGGLEHYF.

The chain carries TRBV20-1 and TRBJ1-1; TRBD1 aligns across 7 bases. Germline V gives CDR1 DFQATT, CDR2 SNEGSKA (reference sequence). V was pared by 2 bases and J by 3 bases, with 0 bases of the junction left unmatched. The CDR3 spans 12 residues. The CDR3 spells CSARTGDTEAFF. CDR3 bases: TGCAGTGCTAGAACAGGGGACACTGAAGCTTTCTTT.

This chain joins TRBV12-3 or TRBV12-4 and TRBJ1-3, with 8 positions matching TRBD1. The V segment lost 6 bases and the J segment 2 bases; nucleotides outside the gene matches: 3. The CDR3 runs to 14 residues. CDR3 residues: CASSVTGAGNTIYF. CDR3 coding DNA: TGTGCCAGCAGCGTGACAGGGGCTGGAAACACCATATATTTT.

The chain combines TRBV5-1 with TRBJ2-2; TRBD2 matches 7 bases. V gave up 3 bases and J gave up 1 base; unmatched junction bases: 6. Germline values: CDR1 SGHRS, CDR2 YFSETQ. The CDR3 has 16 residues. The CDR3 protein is CASSSQAGLNTGELFF. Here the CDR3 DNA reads TGCGCCAGCAGCTCACAAGCGGGACTGAACACCGGGGAGCTGTTTTTT.

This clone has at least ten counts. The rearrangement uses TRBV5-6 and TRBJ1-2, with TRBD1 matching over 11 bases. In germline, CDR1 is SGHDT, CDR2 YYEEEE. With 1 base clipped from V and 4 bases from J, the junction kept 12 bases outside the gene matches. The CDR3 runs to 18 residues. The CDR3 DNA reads TGTGCCAGCAGCTTGCTCGGTATGGACAGGGGGCGCGGCTATGGCTACACCTTC. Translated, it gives CASSLLGMDRGRGYGYTF.

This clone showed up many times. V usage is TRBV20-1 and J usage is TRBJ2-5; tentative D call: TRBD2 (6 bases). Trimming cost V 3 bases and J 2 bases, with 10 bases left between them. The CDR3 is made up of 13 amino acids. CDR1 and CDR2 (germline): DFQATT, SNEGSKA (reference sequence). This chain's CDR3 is CSARWAGQETQYF. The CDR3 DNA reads TGCAGTGCTAGGTGGGCGGGGCAAGAGACCCAGTACTTC.

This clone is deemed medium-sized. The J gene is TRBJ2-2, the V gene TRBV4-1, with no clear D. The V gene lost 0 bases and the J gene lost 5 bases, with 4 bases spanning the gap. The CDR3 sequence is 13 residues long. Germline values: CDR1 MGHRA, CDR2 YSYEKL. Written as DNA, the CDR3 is TGCGCCAGCAGCCAAGACCTTACCGGGGAGCTGTTTTTT. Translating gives CASSQDLTGELFF.

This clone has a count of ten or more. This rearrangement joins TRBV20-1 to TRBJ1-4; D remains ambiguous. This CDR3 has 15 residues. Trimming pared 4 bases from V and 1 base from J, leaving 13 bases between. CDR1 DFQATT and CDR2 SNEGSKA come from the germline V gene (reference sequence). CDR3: CSATGLIKTNEKLFF. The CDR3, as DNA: TGCAGTGCTACGGGCCTTATAAAAACTAATGAAAAACTGTTTTTT.

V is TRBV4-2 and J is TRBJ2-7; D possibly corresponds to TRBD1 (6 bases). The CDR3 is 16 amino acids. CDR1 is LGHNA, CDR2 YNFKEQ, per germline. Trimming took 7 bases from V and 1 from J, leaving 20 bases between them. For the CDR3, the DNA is TGTGCCAGCATAGTCAGGGGCCAGATTATATCCTACGAGCAGTACTTC. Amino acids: CASIVRGQIISYEQYF.

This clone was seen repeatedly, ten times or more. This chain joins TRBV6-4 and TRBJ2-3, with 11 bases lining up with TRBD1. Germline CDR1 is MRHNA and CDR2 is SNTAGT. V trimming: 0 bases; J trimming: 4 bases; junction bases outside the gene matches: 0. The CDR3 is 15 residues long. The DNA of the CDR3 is TGTGCCAGCAGTGACTCGGGACAGGGGGCAGATACGCAGTATTTT. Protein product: CASSDSGQGADTQYF.

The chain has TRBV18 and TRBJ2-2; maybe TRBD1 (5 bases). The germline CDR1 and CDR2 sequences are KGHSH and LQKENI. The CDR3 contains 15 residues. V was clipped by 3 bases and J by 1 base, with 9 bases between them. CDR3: CASSPGQMNTGELFF. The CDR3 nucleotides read TGTGCCAGCTCACCGGGGCAGATGAACACCGGGGAGCTGTTTTTT.

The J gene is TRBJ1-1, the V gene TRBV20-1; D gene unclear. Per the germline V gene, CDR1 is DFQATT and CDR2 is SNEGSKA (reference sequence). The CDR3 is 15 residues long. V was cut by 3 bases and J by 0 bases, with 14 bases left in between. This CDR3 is CSARGLRTLNTEAFF. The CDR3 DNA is TGCAGTGCTAGGGGCCTTCGGACCTTGAACACTGAAGCTTTCTTT.

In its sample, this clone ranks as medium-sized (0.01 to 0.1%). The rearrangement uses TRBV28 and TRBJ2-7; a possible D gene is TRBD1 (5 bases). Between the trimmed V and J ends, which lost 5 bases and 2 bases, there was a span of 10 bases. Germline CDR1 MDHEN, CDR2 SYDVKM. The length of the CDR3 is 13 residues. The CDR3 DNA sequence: TGTGCCAGCAGTCAAGGGGCCACCTACGAGCAGTACTTC. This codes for CASSQGATYEQYF.

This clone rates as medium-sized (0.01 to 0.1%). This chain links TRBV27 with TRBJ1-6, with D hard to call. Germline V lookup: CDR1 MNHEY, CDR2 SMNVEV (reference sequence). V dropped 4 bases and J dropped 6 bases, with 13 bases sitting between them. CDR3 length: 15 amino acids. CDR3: CASSYKLGGNSPLHF. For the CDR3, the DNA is TGTGCCAGCAGTTATAAGCTGGGTGGTAATTCACCCCTCCACTTT.

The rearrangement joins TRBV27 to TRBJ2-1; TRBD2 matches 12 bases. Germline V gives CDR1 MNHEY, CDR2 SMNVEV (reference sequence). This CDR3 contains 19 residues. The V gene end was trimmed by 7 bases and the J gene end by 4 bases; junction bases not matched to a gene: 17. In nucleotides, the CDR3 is TGTGCCAGCACCAATAATAGGGCTAGCGGGAGGGCCGCGTACAATGAGCAGTTCTTC. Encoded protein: CASTNNRASGRAAYNEQFF.

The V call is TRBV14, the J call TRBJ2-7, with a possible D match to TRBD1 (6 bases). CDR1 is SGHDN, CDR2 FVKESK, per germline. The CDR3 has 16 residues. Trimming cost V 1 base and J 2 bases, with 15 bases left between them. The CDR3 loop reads CASSQVYVRDTYEQYF. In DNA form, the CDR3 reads TGTGCCAGCAGCCAAGTTTATGTAAGGGACACCTACGAGCAGTACTTC.

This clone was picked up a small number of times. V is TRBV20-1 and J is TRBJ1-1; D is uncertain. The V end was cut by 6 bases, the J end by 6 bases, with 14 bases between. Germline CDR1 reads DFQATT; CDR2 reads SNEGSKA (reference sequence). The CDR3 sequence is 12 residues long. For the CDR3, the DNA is TGCAGTGCCCGTTCCGGATATTCTGAAGCTTTCTTT. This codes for CSARSGYSEAFF.